Presented here are 29 T cell receptor beta chains from one specimen sequenced in a study of T-cell memory formation after mild COVID-19. MiXCR, applied by TCRdb to the 5' RACE reads, yields one record per CDR3 protein. Of 400,000 to 500,000 distinct CDR3 sequences in the sample, approximately 18% were seen once. Sequencing was performed on PBMCs or a T cell subset sorted from them (not recorded which). Receptors were obtained from a young man who had mild COVID-19 (a few samples of this study predate the infection). Cell type and time point are not known.

The rearrangement uses TRBV7-2 and TRBJ2-7, with D possibly called TRBD1 or TRBD2 (5 bases each). Germline V lookup: CDR1 SGHTA, CDR2 FQGNSA. V was trimmed by 4 bases and J by 0 bases, leaving 13 bases between them. This CDR3 spans 15 amino acids. The CDR3 is CASSSGSRDSYEQYV. Written as DNA, the CDR3 is TGTGCCAGCAGCTCAGGGAGCAGGGACTCCTACGAGCAGTACGTC.

The chain is built from TRBV12-3 or TRBV12-4 and TRBJ1-1, with D possibly being TRBD1 (5 bases). This CDR3 is built from 12 residues. The V and J ends lost 6 bases and 11 bases respectively, with 16 bases between them. This CDR3 reads CASSRDVEFAFF. The CDR3 coding sequence is TGTGCCAGCAGCCGGGACGTCGAATTTGCTTTCTTT.

The table lists this clonotype with a few counts. This chain connects TRBV6-2 or TRBV6-3 to TRBJ2-3, with TRBD1 identical over 8 bases. CDR1 MNHEY and CDR2 SVGEGT come from the germline V gene. The CDR3 is made up of 15 amino acids. The trim removed 2 bases at V and 1 base at J, leaving 2 bases unmatched. The CDR3 DNA reads as TGTGCCAGCAGTTACGGACAGGGACGCACAGATACGCAGTATTTT. Protein sequence: CASSYGQGRTDTQYF.

The chain carries TRBV4-2 and TRBJ2-5; 8 bases map to TRBD1. The CDR3 spans 16 residues. Germline-derived CDR1 and CDR2 are LGHNA and YNFKEQ. V was clipped by 1 base and J by 5 bases; unmatched bases: 9. The CDR3 reads CASSQGGTGAGETQYF. The CDR3 DNA follows: TGTGCCAGCAGCCAAGGAGGGACAGGCGCGGGGGAGACCCAGTACTTC.

The chain carries TRBV6-6 and TRBJ2-2, with D unclear. Germline V gives CDR1 MNHNY, CDR2 SVGAGI (reference sequence). V gave up 7 bases and J gave up 7 bases, with 19 bases separating them. The CDR3 has 15 residues. CDR3 sequence: CASTPGGRSIGELFF. The CDR3, as DNA: TGTGCCAGCACTCCCGGCGGAAGGTCCATCGGGGAGCTGTTTTTT.

J is TRBJ1-1 and V is TRBV7-9; D possibly corresponds to TRBD1 (6 bases). This CDR3 contains 13 residues. The V end lost 5 bases, the J end lost 10 bases, and 17 bases lay between the germline ends. The germline V gene encodes CDR1 SEHNR and CDR2 FQNEAQ (reference sequence). CDR3 region: CASSPGQHRRAFF. CDR3 nucleotides: TGTGCCAGCAGCCCTGGACAGCACAGGCGAGCTTTCTTT.

In this sample, this clonotype turned up a few times. This chain uses TRBV12-5 with TRBJ2-7; 8 bases align to TRBD1. The CDR3 extends over 14 amino acids. After removal of 7 bases from V and 0 bases from J, the junction contained 5 bases not matched to a gene. The V gene's germline CDR1 is LGHNT and CDR2 FRNRAP. CDR3 amino acids: CASAQDRDSYEQYF. The CDR3 DNA reads as TGTGCTAGTGCCCAGGACAGGGACTCCTACGAGCAGTACTTC.

There are a few counts of this clonotype. The chain employs TRBV27 and TRBJ2-3, with TRBD1 matching over 8 bases. The J segment lost 14 bases and the V segment lost 5 bases, leaving 15 bases of the junction unmatched. Germline loops: CDR1 MNHEY, CDR2 SMNVEV (reference sequence). The CDR3 runs 14 residues. CDR3 region: CASSPGQGGAETYF. For the CDR3, the DNA is TGTGCCAGCAGTCCCGGACAGGGCGGCGCGGAGACGTATTTT.

The J gene is TRBJ2-5, the V gene TRBV18; 9 bases are a match to TRBD2. Germline CDR1 reads KGHSH; CDR2 reads LQKENI. Losses at the gene ends were 0 bases for V and 4 bases for J; bases not matched to a gene: 0. CDR3 length: 14 residues. CDR3 amino acids: CASSPPGLAETQYF. In DNA form, the CDR3 reads TGTGCCAGCTCACCACCGGGACTAGCAGAGACCCAGTACTTC. Full variable domain (rest looked up from reference TRBV18 and TRBJ2-5): NAGVMQNPRHLVRRRGQEARLRCSPMKGHSHVYWYRQLPEEGLKFMVYLQKENIIDESGMPKERFSAEFPKEGPSILRIQQVVRGDSAAYFCASSPPGLAETQYFGPGTRLLVL.

This clonotype was recorded at least ten times. This chain joins TRBV5-6 and TRBJ1-1; tentative D call: TRBD1 (5 bases). This CDR3 region has 14 residues. Per germline, CDR1 SGHDT and CDR2 YYEEEE. V gave up 0 bases and J gave up 4 bases, with 10 bases separating them. The CDR3: CASSLGRRGTEAFF. The CDR3 DNA follows: TGTGCCAGCAGCTTGGGACGGAGGGGCACTGAAGCTTTCTTT.

This clonotype was detected a few times. The CDR3 loop reads CASSWASVGTDTQYF. Written as DNA, the CDR3 is TGTGCCAGCAGCTGGGCGTCGGTAGGAACAGATACGCAGTATTTT. The chain has TRBV7-2 and TRBJ2-3; no clear D. The CDR3 loop spans 15 amino acids. With 4 bases removed from V and 3 bases from J, the gap between germline ends came to 14 bases. Germline V gene lookup returns CDR1 SGHTA and CDR2 FQGNSA.

This clonotype has a handful of counts. The chain links TRBV15 to TRBJ1-2; 7 bases are shared with TRBD1. V was pared by 5 bases and J by 10 bases, with 7 bases of the junction left unmatched. The CDR3 totals 12 residues. Germline V CDR1 and CDR2: LNHNV, YYDKDF (reference sequence). CDR3 loop: CATSWTGIVYTF. DNA for the CDR3: TGTGCCACCAGCTGGACAGGAATAGTCTACACCTTC.

The rearrangement links TRBV5-1 to TRBJ1-5; D is unresolved. Germline CDR1 is SGHRS and CDR2 is YFSETQ. Trimming removed 2 bases at V and 3 bases at J, with 6 bases between. The CDR3 is 13 residues long. CDR3 loop: CASSFQPNQPQHF. CDR3 nucleotide sequence: TGCGCCAGCAGCTTTCAGCCCAATCAGCCCCAGCATTTT.

V usage is TRBV19 and J usage is TRBJ1-5, with a weak D call TRBD1 (6 bases). Germline CDR1 is LNHDA and CDR2 is SQIVND (reference sequence). This CDR3 spans 14 amino acids. The V end lost 6 bases, the J end lost 12 bases, and 21 bases lay between the germline ends. CDR3 sequence: CASRPMTPGQLQHF. In nucleotides, the CDR3 is TGTGCCAGTAGACCCATGACCCCGGGACAACTCCAGCATTTT.

The chain links TRBV5-6 to TRBJ2-3, with D perhaps given as TRBD1 or TRBD2 (5 bases each). V was shortened by 5 bases and J by 1 base, with 23 bases between the two germline ends. Germline-derived CDR1 and CDR2 are SGHDT and YYEEEE. The CDR3 sequence is 18 residues long. The CDR3 is CASSSAVWGSPGTDTQYF. The CDR3 DNA is TGTGCCAGCAGTTCTGCTGTATGGGGGTCCCCAGGCACAGATACGCAGTATTTT. Full variable domain (remainder filled in from reference TRBV5-6 and TRBJ2-3): DAGVTQSPTHLIKTRGQQVTLRCSPKSGHDTVSWYQQALGQGPQFIFQYYEEEERQRGNFPDRFSGHQFPNYSSELNVNALLLGDSALYLCASSSAVWGSPGTDTQYFGPGTRLTVL.

The V and J genes are TRBV12-2 and TRBJ2-7. TRBV12-2 is classified as a pseudogene. The CDR3 sequence is 12 residues long. For the CDR3, the DNA is TGTGCAAGTCGCTTAACTGACTACGAGCAGTACTTC. Amino acid sequence: CASRLTDYEQYF.

The chain is built from TRBV7-2 and TRBJ2-1; the D gene is possibly TRBD2 (5 bases). V gave up 1 base and J gave up 8 bases, with 15 bases separating them. CDR3 length equals 15 residues. Germline CDR1 reads SGHTA; CDR2 reads FQGNSA. The CDR3 is CASSLEVGRGHEQFF. CDR3 nucleotides: TGTGCCAGCAGCTTAGAGGTGGGGAGAGGCCATGAGCAGTTCTTC. Filled out from reference TRBV7-2 and TRBJ2-1, the complete variable domain reads GAGVSQSPSNKVTEKGKDVELRCDPISGHTALYWYRQSLGQGLEFLIYFQGNSAPDKSGLPSDRFSAERTGGSVSTLTIQRTQQEDSAVYLCASSLEVGRGHEQFFGPGTRLTVL.

This clonotype was counted between two and nine times. The chain combines TRBV29-1 with TRBJ1-1, with D uncertain. The CDR3 runs to 13 residues. Between the trimmed V and J ends, which lost 4 bases and 0 bases, there was a span of 9 bases. From germline, CDR1 is SQVTM and CDR2 ANQGSEA. DNA of the CDR3: TGCAGCGTTGGTATGGTGGTGAACACTGAAGCTTTCTTT. Translating gives CSVGMVVNTEAFF.

At least ten counts were recorded for this clonotype. The chain couples TRBV5-6 to TRBJ2-7; 8 nucleotides line up with TRBD1. This CDR3 has 12 amino acids. Trimming cost V 4 bases and J 11 bases; bases outside gene matches: 8. CDR1 is SGHDT and CDR2 is YYEEEE in the germline V gene. Written as DNA, the CDR3 is TGTGCCAGCAGCCTCACAGGGGGTGTAGAGTACGTC. It is translated as CASSLTGGVEYV.

The chain links TRBV18 to TRBJ2-7; 10 nucleotides line up with TRBD1. Germline V CDR1 and CDR2: KGHSH, LQKENI. This CDR3 contains 15 residues. Unmatched junction bases numbered 5, after V lost 2 bases and J lost 4 bases. As DNA, the CDR3 is TGTGCCAGCTCACCAGCCGGGACAGGGGTGTACGAGCAGTACTTC. Its protein is CASSPAGTGVYEQYF.

This chain joins TRBV12-3 or TRBV12-4 and TRBJ1-1; D call uncertain. The CDR3 is 12 amino acids. Trimming took 7 bases from V and 5 from J, leaving 11 bases between them. The CDR3 sequence: CASNAFLTEAFF. CDR3 nucleotide sequence: TGTGCCAGCAACGCATTTCTAACTGAAGCTTTCTTT.

The chain links TRBV19 to TRBJ2-2; 10 bases are shared with TRBD1. From germline, CDR1 is LNHDA and CDR2 SQIVND (reference sequence). The length of the CDR3 is 16 residues. With 5 bases clipped from V and 8 bases from J, the junction kept 11 bases outside the gene matches. The CDR3 DNA follows: TGTGCCAGTAGTGCCCGGGACAGGGGTGAAGTGGGGGAGCTGTTTTTT. Its translation: CASSARDRGEVGELFF. The variable domain in full, completed from reference TRBV19 and TRBJ2-2, reads DGGITQSPKYLFRKEGQNVTLSCEQNLNHDAMYWYRQDPGQGLRLIYYSQIVNDFQKGDIAEGYSVSREKKESFPLTVTSAQKNPTAFYLCASSARDRGEVGELFFGEGSRLTVL.

The J gene is TRBJ1-2, the V gene TRBV19; no firm D call. Germline V CDR1 and CDR2: LNHDA, SQIVND (reference sequence). This CDR3 region has 15 residues. Between the trimmed V and J ends, which lost 3 bases and 2 bases, there was a span of 13 bases. This CDR3 reads CASSMVVGANYGYTF. In DNA form, the CDR3 reads TGTGCCAGTAGTATGGTTGTGGGCGCCAACTATGGCTACACCTTC. Full variable domain (missing parts from reference TRBV19 and TRBJ1-2): DGGITQSPKYLFRKEGQNVTLSCEQNLNHDAMYWYRQDPGQGLRLIYYSQIVNDFQKGDIAEGYSVSREKKESFPLTVTSAQKNPTAFYLCASSMVVGANYGYTFGSGTRLTVV.

The chain uses TRBV11-2 and TRBJ1-4; tentatively, D is TRBD1 (6 bases). The length of the CDR3 is 16 residues. CDR1 is SGHAT, CDR2 FQNNGV, per germline. The germline V and J ends were trimmed by 5 bases and 2 bases, with 15 bases remaining between them. CDR3: CASSTYAGATNEKLFF. CDR3 in DNA: TGTGCCAGCAGCACGTACGCGGGGGCTACTAATGAAAAACTGTTTTTT.

The chain couples TRBV6-2 or TRBV6-3 to TRBJ2-7, with 7 nucleotides matching TRBD1. Germline V gene sequence: CDR1 MNHEY, CDR2 SVGEGT. The CDR3 runs 14 residues. V dropped 5 bases and J dropped 3; count of bases not matched to a gene: 7. CDR3 region: CASSDPRGLYEQYF. The CDR3 nucleotides are TGTGCCAGCAGTGACCCTAGGGGGCTCTACGAGCAGTACTTC.

The chain employs TRBV11-2 and TRBJ1-1; possible D gene TRBD1, 5 bases. V lost 4 bases and J 1 base, leaving 13 bases between the germline ends. In germline, CDR1 is SGHAT, CDR2 FQNNGV. CDR3 length: 15 residues. CDR3 DNA: TGTGCCAGCAGCTACCTATGGGGGGGGAACACTGAAGCTTTCTTT. Its translation: CASSYLWGGNTEAFF.

The sample holds a few counts of this clonotype. This rearrangement joins TRBV5-1 to TRBJ2-1, with D possibly matching TRBD2 (5 bases). CDR1 is SGHRS, CDR2 YFSETQ, per germline. This CDR3 is built from 16 residues. Trimming pared 4 bases from V and 7 bases from J, leaving 21 bases between. DNA for the CDR3: TGCGCCAGCAGCCCCCGACTCTCCAACACGGGGAATGAGCAGTTCTTC. Its protein is CASSPRLSNTGNEQFF.

This clonotype was seen more than once but under ten times. The chain uses TRBV11-2 and TRBJ2-7, with 7 bases that match TRBD2. V dropped 4 bases and J dropped 0; count of bases not matched to a gene: 9. Germline lookup yields CDR1 SGHAT and CDR2 FQNNGV. CDR3 length: 16 residues. CDR3 bases: TGTGCCAGCAGCTCGTTGGCCGGGGGGACCTCCTACGAGCAGTACTTC. Translating gives CASSSLAGGTSYEQYF.

The chain couples TRBV27 to TRBJ2-1; no firm D call. CDR1 and CDR2 from the germline V gene are MNHEY and SMNVEV (reference sequence). Trimming stripped 8 bases from V and 3 bases from J, with 11 bases between. The CDR3 length is 13 residues. The CDR3 coding sequence is TGTGCCAGCTCTAGTAGCCTCTACAATGAGCAGTTCTTC. Amino acid sequence: CASSSSLYNEQFF.